The T cell receptor beta chain under discussion was sequenced for a study of cytomegalovirus exposure and HLA in healthy donors. Germline V gene sequence: CDR1 SGHAT, CDR2 FQNNGV. This CDR3 region has 15 residues. V was pared by 1 base and J by 5 bases, with 6 bases of the junction left unmatched. Amplification used 60 Vbeta primers and 13 Jbeta primers. Libraries were prepared by immunoSEQ multiplex PCR; TCRdb keeps only in-frame clonotypes and omits some of them. This sample carries more than 140,000 clones, approximately 80% of them seen once, and the ten largest clones take 1.9%. Sequenced sample: PBMCs. The chain carries TRBV11-2 and TRBJ2-3; 7 bases align to TRBD2. The source of this sequence is a woman in her thirties or forties in good health and CMV-seronegative. The CDR3 sequence is CASSLARAGRDTQYF. In DNA form, the CDR3 reads TGTGCCAGCAGCTTAGCGAGAGCGGGAAGAGATACGCAGTATTTT.